In this sample, the clone carrying this T cell receptor (beta chain) is medium-sized (0.01 to 0.1%). These data come from a study of tumor-infiltrating lymphocytes in oesophageal squamous cell carcinoma. Via MiXCR, TCRdb re-called the PCR reads, giving one row per CDR3 protein. In the table there are about 3,700 distinct CDR3 sequences, 11% to 15% of which are singletons. This CDR3 has 20 residues. Trimming cost V 5 bases and J 0 bases; bases outside gene matches: 13. The rearrangement joins TRBV12-3 or TRBV12-4 to TRBJ2-3; 14 bases fit TRBD2. The sequence was collected from a male donor with esophageal squamous cell carcinoma. Sequencing was carried out using esophageal tumor tissue. CDR3 bases: TGTGCCAGCAGTCCCTACGGGACTAGCGGGGGCCCGGGCAGCACAGATACGCAGTATTTT. The encoded protein is CASSPYGTSGGPGSTDTQYF.